This T cell receptor (beta chain) stems from a study of early T cells in non-severe SARS-CoV-2 infection. Study at large: Investigators sequenced bulk RNA drawn from unsorted whole blood, and chains remained unpaired.

The CDR3 sequence is 16 residues long. Germline V CDR1 and CDR2: SGHVS, FQNEAQ. V was clipped by 0 bases and J by 4 bases, with 13 bases between them. Overall study findings and caveats: The study's VDJdb matching favored anti-spike CD8 responses and missed private and CD4 specificities.

Attachment of unique molecular identifiers to individual cDNA molecules was performed. Each CDR3 protein is one row after TCRdb ran MiXCR on the 5' RACE reads. The profile shows 70,000 to 95,000 distinct CDR3 sequences, about 15% of them singletons. A few counts support this clonotype. Its antigen remains unknown. V usage is TRBV7-8 and J usage is TRBJ2-1; TRBD1 is a possible D gene (5 bases). Material: whole blood. This receptor was taken from an adult who was a healthcare worker with PCR-confirmed SARS-CoV-2 infection or an uninfected control (not recorded which). CDR3 nucleotide sequence: TGTGCCAGCAGCTTAGCGCCCAGGGTAAGGTACAATGAGCAGTTCTTC. This encodes CASSLAPRVRYNEQFF.